This T cell receptor beta chain was sequenced during a study of shared clonotypes between healthy human individuals. Sequenced by immunoSEQ multiplex PCR; TCRdb stores in-frame clones only, minus some. The sample records roughly 2.5 million clones, about 92% being singletons. Only one count was recorded for this clone. V was cut by 3 bases and J by 7 bases, with 14 bases left in between. Germline V CDR1 and CDR2: SGDLS, YYNGEE. The CDR3 spans 14 residues. Material for sequencing was naive CD4+ T cells sorted from blood. The subset here: CD45RA+ positively selected. This chain joins TRBV9 and TRBJ2-1; the D gene is possibly TRBD2 (6 bases). This receptor was obtained from a man between 18 and 35 years old in good health. CDR3 in DNA: TGTGCCAGCAGCGCCGCGGGGTTTAGGAATGAGCAGTTCTTC. Its translation: CASSAAGFRNEQFF.